The source of this T cell receptor (beta chain) is a study of blood T cell repertoires in COVID-19. About the research overall: PBMCs, B-cell-depleted T cells, or T cells were the source of the cDNA or gDNA that made up the material.

The protocol was immunoSEQ multiplex PCR, while the TCRdb copy is restricted to in-frame clones and leaves out a portion. The data show approximately 140,000 clones, 82% seen once. V lost 3 bases and J lost 4; bases outside the gene matches: 5. CDR3 length: 15 amino acids. Germline CDR1 and CDR2: SGHRS and YFSETQ. This sequence was found in a human donor with acute or convalescent COVID-19. The donor label of this sample is uncertain. Sequencing was performed on peripheral blood. This rearrangement joins TRBV5-1 to TRBJ1-1, with 11 bases lining up with TRBD1. The CDR3 region is CASSSGQGASTEAFF. In DNA form, the CDR3 reads TGCGCCAGCAGCTCTGGACAGGGGGCAAGCACTGAAGCTTTCTTT.